This T cell receptor beta chain originates from a study of blood T cell repertoires in COVID-19. Study background: There were acute and convalescent COVID-19 samples, and they came from the United States, Italy and Spain. T cells, B-cell-depleted T cells, or PBMCs provided the cDNA or gDNA that served as material.

As handled by the study authors: From reference gene primer amplification, estimates of nucleated cell counts were derived. Clones were read by immunoSEQ multiplex PCR, and TCRdb kept only the in-frame ones, dropping some. Clone size and the V and J calls come from that table; the DNA yielded D and trimming. The sample includes 60,000 to 85,000 clones, about 86% seen only once; the top ten take around 12%. V was clipped by 3 bases and J by 1 base; unmatched bases: 6. CDR3 length: 18 amino acids. Looked up from germline, CDR1 is MDHEN and CDR2 is SYDVKM. This TCR derives from a human donor in a cohort sampled during active COVID-19. This chain uses TRBV28 with TRBJ2-2; TRBD2 agrees at 12 bases. The sequenced material came from peripheral blood. The CDR3 protein is CASSLTSGGDENTGELFF. In nucleotides, the CDR3 is TGTGCCAGCAGTTTGACTAGCGGGGGTGATGAGAACACCGGGGAGCTGTTTTTT.